These 22 T cell receptor beta chains share one sample of origin, sequenced in a study of metastatic and nonmetastatic thyroid tumors. Using MiXCR, TCRdb re-called clones from the PCR reads. The sample contains 33,000 or so clones, roughly 6.8% of which appear only once. All patients were treatment-naive before thyroid surgery. The sample taken for sequencing was blood. The receptors stem from a female donor with papillary thyroid cancer or a benign thyroid nodule (not recorded which). Some clones in this sample may be carry-over from other donors' samples.

Comment on this clone: A read error may explain this, as a much larger clone is one base away. CDR3 loop: CASSLDLTARDTLYF. In DNA form, the CDR3 reads TGTGCCAGCAGCTTAGATCTCACCGCCAGGGATACGCTGTATTTT. The rearrangement links TRBV11-3 to TRBJ2-3; D may be TRBD1 (5 bases). This CDR3 spans 15 amino acids. Per the germline V gene, CDR1 is SGHNT and CDR2 is YENEEA.

In this sample, this clone turned up many times. The chain uses TRBV4-1 and TRBJ1-2; D remains ambiguous. There are 14 residues in the CDR3. V lost 1 base, J lost 2 bases, and 8 bases lay in between. CDR1 is MGHRA and CDR2 is YSYEKL in the germline V gene. Here the CDR3 DNA reads TGCGCCAGCAGCCAAGGCGGCGGAAACTATGGCTACACCTTC. Its protein is CASSQGGGNYGYTF.

Comments on this clone: Sequence at one end of the junction differs from germline and may be a read error. V gene TRBV2 combines with J gene TRBJ2-5; 9 bases align to TRBD1. Germline CDR1 is SNHLY and CDR2 is FYNNEI. This CDR3 is 14 amino acids long. The CDR3 bases are TGTGTCAGCAGAGGACAGGGGAATAGAGAGACCCGGTACTTC. It encodes CVSRGQGNRETRYF.

This clone was detected ten times or more. CDR3 protein: CSARDLGGVSNEQFF. The CDR3 DNA reads TGCAGTGCTAGAGATCTCGGCGGGGTGAGCAATGAGCAGTTCTTC. This chain uses TRBV20-1 with TRBJ2-1, with a tentative D call TRBD2 (6 bases). The CDR3 totals 15 residues. V shed 0 bases and J shed 6 bases, with 15 bases lying between them. Germline lookup yields CDR1 DFQATT and CDR2 SNEGSKA (reference sequence).

This clone was counted many times. At one end, the junction sequence differs from germline, possibly due to a read error. The same CDR3 arises from other DNA sequences in this sample as well. The V gene is TRBV28, the J gene TRBJ2-2; D gene unclear. This CDR3 is 15 amino acids long. Germline loops: CDR1 MDHEN, CDR2 SYDVKM. The CDR3 here is CASFTIELNTGELFF. DNA of the CDR3: TGTGCCAGCTTCACAATAGAACTGAACACCGGAGAGCTGTTTTTT.

This clone was picked up many times. The gene calls are TRBV28 and TRBJ2-7; 7 bases align to TRBD2. The V gene end was trimmed by 6 bases and the J gene end by 6 bases; junction bases not matched to a gene: 5. Germline V gene data show CDR1 as MDHEN and CDR2 as SYDVKM. The CDR3 length is 12 residues. The CDR3 sequence: CASRSGMGEQYF. CDR3 nucleotide sequence: TGTGCCAGCAGGAGCGGGATGGGCGAGCAGTACTTC.

The table lists this clone with many counts. The chain is built from TRBV20-1 and TRBJ2-7; 14 bases fit TRBD2. The CDR3 sequence is 14 residues long. CDR1 and CDR2 (germline): DFQATT, SNEGSKA (reference sequence). Trimming at V came to 3 bases and at J to 6 bases, leaving 4 bases not matched to a gene. The CDR3 nucleotides read TGCAGTGCTAGGACTAGCGGGAGGGCCCCCGAGCAGTACTTC. Residues: CSARTSGRAPEQYF.

This clone appeared many times. The chain carries TRBV6-1 and TRBJ2-7; a possible D gene is TRBD1 (6 bases). Germline lookup yields CDR1 MNHNS and CDR2 SASEGT. The germline V and J ends were trimmed by 1 base and 2 bases, with 9 bases remaining between them. CDR3 length: 14 residues. The CDR3 region has the DNA TGTGCCAGCAGTGAAGTGACAGGAACCTACGAGCAGTACTTC. Translation gives CASSEVTGTYEQYF.

This clone was found many times. The rearrangement joins TRBV2 to TRBJ2-5, with TRBD2 identical over 8 bases. The CDR3 sequence is 15 residues long. Looked up from germline, CDR1 is SNHLY and CDR2 is FYNNEI. V lost 3 bases and J lost 2; bases outside the gene matches: 5. The CDR3 region is CASSELAGRQETQYF. CDR3 coding DNA: TGTGCCAGCAGTGAGTTAGCGGGGAGGCAAGAGACCCAGTACTTC. Looking up the rest from reference TRBV2 and TRBJ2-5 gives the full variable domain: EPEVTQTPSHQVTQMGQEVILRCVPISNHLYFYWYRQILGQKVEFLVSFYNNEISEKSEIFDDQFSVERPDGSNFTLKIRSTKLEDSAMYFCASSELAGRQETQYFGPGTRLLVL.

Details on this clone: Possible read error: a much larger clone is one base away. The chain is built from TRBV20-1 and TRBJ2-3, with 7 bases matching TRBD1. V trimming: 5 bases; J trimming: 2 bases; junction bases outside the gene matches: 25. Per the germline V gene, CDR1 is DFQATT and CDR2 is SNEGSKA (reference sequence). The CDR3 spans 20 residues. The chain's CDR3 is CSALLTPGTDTSSITDTQYF. Here the CDR3 DNA reads TGCAGTGCTCTCCTTACCCCCGGGACAGACACCTCTTCCATCACAGATACGCAGTATTTT.

This clone appeared many times. The V and J genes are TRBV7-8 and TRBJ1-5; D gene ambiguous. CDR1 is SGHVS, CDR2 FQNEAQ, per germline. The CDR3 extends over 13 amino acids. V was trimmed by 1 base and J by 6 bases, leaving 7 bases between them. The CDR3 region has the DNA TGTGCCAGCAGCTTAGAACGTCGTCAGCCCCAGCATTTT. As protein: CASSLERRQPQHF.

This clone was detected ten times or more. The chain recombines TRBV20-1 with TRBJ2-7, with 10 bases fitting TRBD2. The V gene end was trimmed by 2 bases and the J gene end by 0 bases; junction bases not matched to a gene: 16. From germline, CDR1 is DFQATT and CDR2 SNEGSKA (reference sequence). This CDR3 contains 19 residues. DNA for the CDR3: TGCAGTGCTAGACCAACACCGGGTAGCGGGGGGCGCAGCTCCTACGAGCAGTACTTC. It translates to CSARPTPGSGGRSSYEQYF.

As to this clone: One junction end disagrees with the germline gene, perhaps due to a read error. The chain joins TRBV7-3 to TRBJ2-7; D gene unclear. CDR1 and CDR2 from the germline V gene are SGHTA and FQGTGA. CDR3 length: 13 residues. The CDR3 loop is CASSFWRSDEQYF. The CDR3, as DNA: TGTGCGAGCAGCTTTTGGCGGTCGGATGAGCAGTACTTC.

This clone was detected many times. The chain joins TRBV30 to TRBJ1-2; D gene ambiguous. The CDR3 runs to 12 residues. Germline assignment: CDR1 GTSNPN and CDR2 SVGIG (reference sequence). Trimming removed 0 bases at V and 14 bases at J, with 16 bases between. The CDR3, as DNA: TGTGCCTGGAGTGTTACTTATTTAAGGGAAACCTTC. Translated, it gives CAWSVTYLRETF. Complete variable domain (other parts from reference TRBV30 and TRBJ1-2): SQTIHQWPATLVQPVGSPLSLECTVEGTSNPNLYWYRQAAGRGLQLLFYSVGIGQISSEVPQNLSASRPQDRQFILSSKKLLLSDSGFYLCAWSVTYLRETFGSGTRLTVV.

This clone was recorded many times. The chain is built from TRBV19 and TRBJ1-3, with D possibly TRBD1 on 6 matching bases. The CDR3 has 14 residues. Germline V gene sequence: CDR1 LNHDA, CDR2 SQIVND (reference sequence). V lost 7 bases to trimming and J lost 0 bases, with 10 bases between them. CDR3 region: CASKETGSGNTIYF. CDR3 coding DNA: TGTGCCAGTAAGGAGACAGGCTCTGGAAACACCATATATTTT.

This clone was seen repeatedly, ten times or more. This sequence joins TRBV19 and TRBJ1-2; TRBD1 matches at 8 bases. CDR1 is LNHDA and CDR2 is SQIVND in the germline V gene (reference sequence). The J segment lost 4 bases and the V segment lost 5 bases, leaving 3 bases of the junction unmatched. The CDR3 runs 13 residues. The CDR3 here is CASSLTGGYGYTF. CDR3 nucleotides: TGTGCCAGTAGTCTAACAGGGGGCTATGGCTACACCTTC.

This clone was observed many times. The chain links TRBV7-2 to TRBJ2-2, with D perhaps matching TRBD1 or TRBD2 (6 bases each). This CDR3 has 14 amino acids. The germline V gene encodes CDR1 SGHTA and CDR2 FQGNSA. V lost 5 bases, J lost 6 bases, and 13 bases lay in between. This chain's CDR3 is CASSQAGGAGELFF. CDR3 DNA sequence: TGTGCCAGCAGCCAGGCCGGGGGCGCCGGGGAGCTGTTTTTT.

The rearrangement links TRBV19 to TRBJ2-7, with 11 positions matching TRBD2. There are 16 residues in the CDR3. Germline V gives CDR1 LNHDA, CDR2 SQIVND (reference sequence). J gave up 3 bases and V 10 bases, and 14 bases lay outside the gene matches. This chain's CDR3 is CAIIIASTSGNYEQYF. The CDR3, as DNA: TGTGCCATTATTATAGCGTCGACTAGCGGGAACTACGAGCAGTACTTC.

As to this clone: The junction shows a germline mismatch at one end, possibly a read error. The V call is TRBV9, the J call TRBJ2-1; D is unresolved. Looked up from germline, CDR1 is SGDLS and CDR2 is YYNGEE. The CDR3 consists of 16 residues. Here the CDR3 reads CTSSSRTSAVSNEQFF. In DNA form, the CDR3 reads TGTACCAGCAGCTCCCGGACCAGCGCTGTGAGCAATGAGCAGTTCTTC.

This clone was counted at least ten times. J is TRBJ1-1 and V is TRBV18, with D possibly being TRBD1 (6 bases). The CDR3 is 14 amino acids. The germline V gene encodes CDR1 KGHSH and CDR2 LQKENI. V was clipped by 4 bases and J by 3 bases, with 12 bases between them. CDR3 coding DNA: TGTGCCAGCTCACTTGAGGGGGGATACACTGAAGCTTTCTTT. It codes for CASSLEGGYTEAFF.

The chain is built from TRBV20-1 and TRBJ2-5, with D uncertain. The germline V gene encodes CDR1 DFQATT and CDR2 SNEGSKA (reference sequence). Trimming left V 0 bases short and J 5 bases short, with 13 bases between. The CDR3 extends over 14 amino acids. The CDR3 reads CSARDLAGRETQYF. The CDR3, as DNA: TGCAGTGCTAGAGATCTGGCAGGACGGGAGACCCAGTACTTC.

This clone was observed a handful of times. The CDR3 protein is CASSDGLAYEQFF. The DNA for the CDR3 is TGTGCCAGCAGCGACGGACTAGCCTATGAGCAGTTCTTC. The rearrangement links TRBV5-4 to TRBJ2-1, with TRBD2 matching 8 bases. Germline lookup yields CDR1 SGHNT and CDR2 YYREEE (reference sequence). Germline trimming cut 4 bases from V and 8 bases from J; bases unmatched to any gene: 5. CDR3 length equals 13 residues.